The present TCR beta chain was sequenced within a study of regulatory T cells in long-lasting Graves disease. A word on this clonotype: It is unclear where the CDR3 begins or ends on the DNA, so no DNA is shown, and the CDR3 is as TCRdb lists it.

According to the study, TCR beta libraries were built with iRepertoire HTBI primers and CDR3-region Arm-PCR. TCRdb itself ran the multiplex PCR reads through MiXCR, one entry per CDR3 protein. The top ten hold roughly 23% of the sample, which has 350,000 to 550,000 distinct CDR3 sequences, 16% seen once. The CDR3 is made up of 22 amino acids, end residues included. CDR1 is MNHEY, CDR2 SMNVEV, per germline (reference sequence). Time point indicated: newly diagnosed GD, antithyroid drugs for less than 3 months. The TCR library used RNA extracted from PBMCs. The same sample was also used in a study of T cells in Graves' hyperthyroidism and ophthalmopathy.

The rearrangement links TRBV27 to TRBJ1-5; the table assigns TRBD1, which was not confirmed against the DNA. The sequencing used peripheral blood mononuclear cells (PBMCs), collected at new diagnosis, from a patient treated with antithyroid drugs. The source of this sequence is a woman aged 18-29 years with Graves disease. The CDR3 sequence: CASSLGQVNEQFFGPGRQPQHF.